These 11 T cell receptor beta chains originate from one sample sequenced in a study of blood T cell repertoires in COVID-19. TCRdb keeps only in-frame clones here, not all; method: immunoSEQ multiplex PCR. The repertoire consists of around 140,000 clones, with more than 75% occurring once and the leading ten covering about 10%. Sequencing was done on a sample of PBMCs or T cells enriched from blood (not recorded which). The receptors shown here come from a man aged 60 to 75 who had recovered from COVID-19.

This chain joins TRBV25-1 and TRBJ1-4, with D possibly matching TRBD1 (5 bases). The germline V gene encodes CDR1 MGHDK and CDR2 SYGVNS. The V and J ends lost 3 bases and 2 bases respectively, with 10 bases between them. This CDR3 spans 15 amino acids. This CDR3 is CASSEWGVTNEKLFF. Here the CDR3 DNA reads TGTGCCAGCAGTGAGTGGGGGGTGACTAATGAAAAACTGTTTTTT.

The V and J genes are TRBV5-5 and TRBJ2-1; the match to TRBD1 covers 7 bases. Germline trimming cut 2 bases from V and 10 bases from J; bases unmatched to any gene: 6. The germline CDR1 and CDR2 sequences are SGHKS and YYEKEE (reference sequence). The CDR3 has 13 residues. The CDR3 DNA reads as TGTGCCAGCAGCTTTGTCCCGGACAGGGAGCAGTTCTTC. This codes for CASSFVPDREQFF.

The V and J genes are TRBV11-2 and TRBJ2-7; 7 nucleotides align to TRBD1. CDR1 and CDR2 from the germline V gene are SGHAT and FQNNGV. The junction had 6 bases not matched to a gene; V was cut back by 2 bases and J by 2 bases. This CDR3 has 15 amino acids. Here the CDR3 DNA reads TGTGCCAGCAGCTTAAGGGGGCTCGCCACCTACGAGCAGTACTTC. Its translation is CASSLRGLATYEQYF.

CDR3 DNA sequence: TGTGCCAGCAGCGACAGGGATCGGGTCTATGGCTACACCTTC. Encoded protein: CASSDRDRVYGYTF. This chain joins TRBV7-9 and TRBJ1-2; 7 nucleotides line up with TRBD1. CDR3 length: 14 amino acids. Losses at the gene ends were 5 bases for V and 4 bases for J; bases not matched to a gene: 7. The germline gives CDR1 SEHNR, CDR2 FQNEAQ (reference sequence).

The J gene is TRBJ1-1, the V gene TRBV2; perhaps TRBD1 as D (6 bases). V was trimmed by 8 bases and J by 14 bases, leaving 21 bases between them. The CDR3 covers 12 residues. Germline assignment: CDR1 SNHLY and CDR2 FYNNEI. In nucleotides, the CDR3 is TGTGCCAGCCCTCCCGGGGAGGGGGTTCCCTTCTTT. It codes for CASPPGEGVPFF.

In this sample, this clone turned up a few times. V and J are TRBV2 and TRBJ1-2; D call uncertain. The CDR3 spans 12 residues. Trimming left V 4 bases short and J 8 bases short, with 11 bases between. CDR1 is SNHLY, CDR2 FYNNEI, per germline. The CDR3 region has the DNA TGTGCCAGCAGTGCCTTCGGGGAAGGCTACACCTTC. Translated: CASSAFGEGYTF.

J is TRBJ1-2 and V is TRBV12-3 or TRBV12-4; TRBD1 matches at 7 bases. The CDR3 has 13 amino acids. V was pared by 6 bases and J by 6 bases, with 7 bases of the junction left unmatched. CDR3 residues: CASRFTGDNGYTF. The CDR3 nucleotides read TGTGCCAGCAGATTCACAGGGGACAATGGCTACACCTTC.

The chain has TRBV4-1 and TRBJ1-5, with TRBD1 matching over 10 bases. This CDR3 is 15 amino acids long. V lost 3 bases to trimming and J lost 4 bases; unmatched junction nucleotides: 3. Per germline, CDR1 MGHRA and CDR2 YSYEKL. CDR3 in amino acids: CASSQTGGSNQPQHF. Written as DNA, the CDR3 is TGCGCCAGCAGCCAGACAGGGGGCTCGAATCAGCCCCAGCATTTT.

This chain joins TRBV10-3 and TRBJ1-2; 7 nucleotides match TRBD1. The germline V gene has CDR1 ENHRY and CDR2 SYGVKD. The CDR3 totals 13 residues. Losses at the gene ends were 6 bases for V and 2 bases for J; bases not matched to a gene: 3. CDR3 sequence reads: CAISWGQNYGYTF. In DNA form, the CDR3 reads TGTGCCATCAGCTGGGGACAGAACTATGGCTACACCTTC.

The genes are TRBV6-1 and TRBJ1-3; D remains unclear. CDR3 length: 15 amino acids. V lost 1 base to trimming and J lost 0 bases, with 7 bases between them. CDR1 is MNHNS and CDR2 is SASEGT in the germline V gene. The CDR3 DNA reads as TGTGCCAGCAGTGAAGGTCCCGGCTCTGGAAACACCATATATTTT. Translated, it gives CASSEGPGSGNTIYF.

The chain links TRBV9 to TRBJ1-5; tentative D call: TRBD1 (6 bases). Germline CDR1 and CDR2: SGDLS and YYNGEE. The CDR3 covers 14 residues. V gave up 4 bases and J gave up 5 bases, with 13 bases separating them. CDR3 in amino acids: CASSQGGLDQPQHF. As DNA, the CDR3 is TGTGCCAGCAGCCAAGGGGGTCTCGATCAGCCCCAGCATTTT.